Each of the 18 T cell receptor beta chains below was sequenced from the same sample in a study of CD8 T cells in Susac syndrome. RNA totalling roughly 0.45 to 1 ug underwent reverse transcription with random hexamers. Via MiXCR, TCRdb re-called the immunoSEQ multiplex PCR reads, giving one row per CDR3 protein. The sample lists tens of thousands of distinct CDR3 sequences, about 96% occurring once. Source material: CD8+ T cells from PBMCs. These receptor sequences come from a human donor with Susac syndrome.

This chain links TRBV20-1 with TRBJ2-7, with D perhaps matching TRBD1 (6 bases). Looked up from germline, CDR1 is DFQATT and CDR2 is SNEGSKA (reference sequence). V gave up 8 bases and J gave up 0 bases, with 14 bases separating them. This CDR3 is built from 13 residues. CDR3: CSSPGQYSYEQYF. The CDR3 DNA sequence: TGCAGTTCACCGGGACAATACTCCTACGAGCAGTACTTC.

V and J are TRBV20-1 and TRBJ1-2; no reliable D call. This CDR3 is built from 13 residues. The germline CDR1 and CDR2 sequences are DFQATT and SNEGSKA (reference sequence). Trimming took 3 bases from V and 8 from J, leaving 16 bases between them. CDR3 protein: CSASLPGRFGYTF. The CDR3 region has the DNA TGCAGTGCTAGCCTTCCCGGGCGGTTCGGCTACACCTTC.

The chain couples TRBV4-3 to TRBJ2-3; 11 bases align to TRBD2. V was clipped by 1 base and J by 4 bases; unmatched bases: 1. Germline assignment: CDR1 LGHNA and CDR2 YSLEER. This CDR3 contains 15 residues. The CDR3, as DNA: TGCGCCAGCAGCCAAGTAGCGGGGGGGCCAGATACGCAGTATTTT. Translating gives CASSQVAGGPDTQYF.

The rearrangement links TRBV5-6 to TRBJ2-7; 7 bases match TRBD1. The germline V gene has CDR1 SGHDT and CDR2 YYEEEE. This CDR3 has 12 amino acids. After removal of 2 bases from V and 7 bases from J, the junction contained 3 bases not matched to a gene. The DNA of the CDR3 is TGTGCCAGCAGCTTATCCAGGGGGGAGCAGTACTTC. Its translation is CASSLSRGEQYF. Drawing the rest from reference TRBV5-6 and TRBJ2-7, the complete variable domain is DAGVTQSPTHLIKTRGQQVTLRCSPKSGHDTVSWYQQALGQGPQFIFQYYEEEERQRGNFPDRFSGHQFPNYSSELNVNALLLGDSALYLCASSLSRGEQYFGPGTRLTVT.

The chain combines TRBV3-1 with TRBJ1-6; D is ambiguous. Trimming stripped 0 bases from V and 13 bases from J, with 13 bases between. The germline gives CDR1 LGHDT, CDR2 YNNKEL (reference sequence). CDR3 length: 14 residues. The CDR3 DNA reads TGTGCCAGCAGCCAAGATGCGAGGACGGCTCCCCTCCACTTT. This codes for CASSQDARTAPLHF.

The chain links TRBV28 to TRBJ1-5; unclear D gene. Trimming removed 4 bases from V and 5 bases from J, with 15 bases in between. Germline V CDR1 and CDR2: MDHEN, SYDVKM. The CDR3 has 15 amino acids. DNA of the CDR3: TGTGCCAGCAGTTCCCTTGCCGGGAGCTATCAGCCCCAGCATTTT. Its protein is CASSSLAGSYQPQHF.

DNA for the CDR3: TGTGCCAGCAAAAGGGAGTCTCAGCCCCAGCATTTT. It codes for CASKRESQPQHF. This chain links TRBV2 with TRBJ1-5; D not resolved. V lost 7 bases to trimming and J lost 6 bases, with 10 bases between them. This CDR3 is 12 amino acids long. CDR1 is SNHLY and CDR2 is FYNNEI in the germline V gene.

The chain recombines TRBV30 with TRBJ2-7; tentative D call: TRBD1 (6 bases). Germline CDR1 reads GTSNPN; CDR2 reads SVGIG (reference sequence). Trimming stripped 0 bases from V and 7 bases from J, with 13 bases between. The CDR3 runs to 13 residues. CDR3 residues: CAWSVLGAGEQYF. CDR3 sequence (DNA): TGTGCCTGGAGTGTACTGGGGGCAGGAGAGCAGTACTTC.

The CDR3 coding sequence is TGTGCCAGCAGTTCCACATGGACAGGGGCGGCGGGGGCCAACGTCCTGACTTTC. Its protein is CASSSTWTGAAGANVLTF. This chain connects TRBV28 to TRBJ2-6; 9 bases line up with TRBD1. The germline CDR1 and CDR2 sequences are MDHEN and SYDVKM. Trimming removed 4 bases from V and 4 bases from J; junction bases left unmatched: 11. The CDR3 is 18 residues long.

The gene calls are TRBV3-1 and TRBJ2-7, with a tentative D call TRBD1 (6 bases). The germline CDR1 and CDR2 sequences are LGHDT and YNNKEL (reference sequence). The ends were cut back, 6 bases at V and 1 base at J, with 13 bases in the middle. The CDR3 extends over 14 amino acids. In DNA form, the CDR3 reads TGTGCCAGCAGTTACAGGGCTACATCCTACGAGCAGTACTTC. It is translated as CASSYRATSYEQYF.

The chain joins TRBV7-8 to TRBJ2-5; weak D call: TRBD2 (6 bases). The length of the CDR3 is 14 residues. From germline, CDR1 is SGHVS and CDR2 FQNEAQ. V was cut by 1 base and J by 10 bases, with 16 bases left in between. CDR3 in DNA: TGTGCCAGCAGCTTAGTAGCGGCCAACCTTATCCAGTACTTC. Protein sequence: CASSLVAANLIQYF.

The chain is built from TRBV4-3 and TRBJ2-1, with 7 nucleotides matching TRBD1. With 1 base clipped from V and 5 bases from J, the junction kept 5 bases outside the gene matches. This CDR3 spans 15 amino acids. Germline values: CDR1 LGHNA, CDR2 YSLEER. As DNA, the CDR3 is TGCGCCAGCAGCCAAGTCGGTGACAGGGACAATGAGCAGTTCTTC. Translation: CASSQVGDRDNEQFF.

The V gene is TRBV7-8, the J gene TRBJ2-3; 9 bases line up with TRBD1. Losses at the gene ends were 6 bases for V and 1 base for J; bases not matched to a gene: 5. The CDR3 is 15 amino acids. Germline V gives CDR1 SGHVS, CDR2 FQNEAQ. The CDR3 here is CASSKTGGGTDTQYF. The CDR3 bases are TGTGCCAGCAGTAAGACAGGGGGAGGCACAGATACGCAGTATTTT. The full variable domain, rest sourced from reference TRBV7-8 and TRBJ2-3, is GAGVSQSPRYKVAKRGQDVALRCDPISGHVSLFWYQQALGQGPEFLTYFQNEAQLDKSGLPSDRFFAERPEGSVSTLKIQRTQQEDSAVYLCASSKTGGGTDTQYFGPGTRLTVL.

The CDR3 here is CASSLIRNGEQYF. The DNA of the CDR3 is TGTGCCAGCAGTTTGATCAGGAATGGCGAGCAGTACTTC. The rearrangement uses TRBV12-3 or TRBV12-4 and TRBJ2-7; D remains unclear. This CDR3 contains 13 residues. Trimming removed 3 bases at V and 6 bases at J, with 12 bases between.

V usage is TRBV27 and J usage is TRBJ2-5; TRBD1 matches at 8 bases. V was pared by 4 bases and J by 5 bases, with 9 bases of the junction left unmatched. Germline V gene data show CDR1 as MNHEY and CDR2 as SMNVEV (reference sequence). This CDR3 contains 15 residues. CDR3 residues: CASSSRDRWGETQYF. CDR3 nucleotides: TGTGCCAGCAGTTCCCGGGACAGGTGGGGGGAGACCCAGTACTTC.

This clonotype was detected only once. The rearrangement uses TRBV20-1 and TRBJ2-3, with 11 bases lining up with TRBD1. This CDR3 comprises 16 residues. The trim removed 1 base at V and 4 bases at J, leaving 7 bases unmatched. Germline V CDR1 and CDR2: DFQATT, SNEGSKA (reference sequence). CDR3 residues: CSARGGTGGFADTQYF. The CDR3 DNA is TGCAGTGCTAGAGGGGGGACAGGGGGTTTCGCAGATACGCAGTATTTT.

The chain has TRBV10-3 and TRBJ2-5; 8 bases match TRBD2. CDR1 and CDR2 from the germline V gene are ENHRY and SYGVKD. This CDR3 is built from 12 residues. Trimming at V came to 8 bases and at J to 5 bases, leaving 4 bases not matched to a gene. The CDR3 spells CAIRGGPETQYF. CDR3 bases: TGTGCCATCCGGGGGGGCCCGGAGACCCAGTACTTC.

The chain joins TRBV15 to TRBJ2-1, with D perhaps matching TRBD1 or TRBD2 (5 bases each). The germline V and J ends were trimmed by 8 bases and 6 bases, with 14 bases remaining between them. Germline CDR1 reads LNHNV; CDR2 reads YYDKDF (reference sequence). CDR3 length: 13 amino acids. The CDR3 region is CATCPGLCNEQFF. Here the CDR3 DNA reads TGTGCCACCTGTCCGGGGCTATGCAATGAGCAGTTCTTC.